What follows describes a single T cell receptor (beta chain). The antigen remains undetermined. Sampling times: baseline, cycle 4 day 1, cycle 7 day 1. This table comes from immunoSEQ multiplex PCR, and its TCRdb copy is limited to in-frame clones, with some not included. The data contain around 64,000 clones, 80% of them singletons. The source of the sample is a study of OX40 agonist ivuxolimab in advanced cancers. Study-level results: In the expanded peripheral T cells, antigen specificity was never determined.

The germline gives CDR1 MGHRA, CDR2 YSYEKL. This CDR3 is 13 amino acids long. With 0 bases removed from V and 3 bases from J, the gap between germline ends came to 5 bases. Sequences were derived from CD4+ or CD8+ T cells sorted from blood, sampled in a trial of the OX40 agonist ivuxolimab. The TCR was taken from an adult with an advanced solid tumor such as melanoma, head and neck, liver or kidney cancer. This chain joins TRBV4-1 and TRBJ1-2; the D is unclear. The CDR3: CASSQDNYYGYTF. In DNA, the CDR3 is TGCGCCAGCAGCCAAGATAATTACTATGGCTACACCTTC.